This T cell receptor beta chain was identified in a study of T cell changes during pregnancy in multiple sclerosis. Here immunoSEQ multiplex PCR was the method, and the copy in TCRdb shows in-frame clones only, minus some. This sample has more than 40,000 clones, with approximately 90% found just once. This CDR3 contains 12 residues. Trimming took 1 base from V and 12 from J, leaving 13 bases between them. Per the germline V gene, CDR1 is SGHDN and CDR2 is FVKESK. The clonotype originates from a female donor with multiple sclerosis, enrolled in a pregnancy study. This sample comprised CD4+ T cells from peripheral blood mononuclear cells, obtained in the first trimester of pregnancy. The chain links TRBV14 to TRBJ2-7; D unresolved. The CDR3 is CASSQGVTRRYF. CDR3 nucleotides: TGTGCCAGCAGCCAAGGGGTGACACGACGGTACTTC.